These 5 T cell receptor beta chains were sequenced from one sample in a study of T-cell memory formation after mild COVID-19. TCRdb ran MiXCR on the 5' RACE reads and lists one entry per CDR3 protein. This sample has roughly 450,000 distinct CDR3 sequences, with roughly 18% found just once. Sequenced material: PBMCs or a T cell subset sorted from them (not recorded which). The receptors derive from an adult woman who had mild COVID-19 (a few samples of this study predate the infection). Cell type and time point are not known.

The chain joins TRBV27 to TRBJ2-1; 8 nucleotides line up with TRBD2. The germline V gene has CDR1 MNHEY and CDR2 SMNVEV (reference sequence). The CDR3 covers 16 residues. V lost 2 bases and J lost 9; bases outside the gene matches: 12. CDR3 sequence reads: CASSLKSGGLLGEQFF. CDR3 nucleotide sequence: TGTGCCAGCAGTTTAAAGTCGGGAGGGCTCTTGGGTGAGCAGTTCTTC.

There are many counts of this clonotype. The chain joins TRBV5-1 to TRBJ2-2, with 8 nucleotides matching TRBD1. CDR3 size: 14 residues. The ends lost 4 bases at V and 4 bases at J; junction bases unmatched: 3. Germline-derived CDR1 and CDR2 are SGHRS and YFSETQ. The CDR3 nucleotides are TGCGCCAGCAGCCCTACAGGGGGCACCGGGGAGCTGTTTTTT. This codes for CASSPTGGTGELFF.

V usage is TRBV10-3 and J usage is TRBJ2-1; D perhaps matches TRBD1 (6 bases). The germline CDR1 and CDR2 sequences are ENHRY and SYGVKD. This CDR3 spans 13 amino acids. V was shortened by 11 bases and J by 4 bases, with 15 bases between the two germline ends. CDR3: CAVQGWAYNEQFF. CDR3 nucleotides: TGTGCCGTCCAGGGGTGGGCGTACAATGAGCAGTTCTTC.

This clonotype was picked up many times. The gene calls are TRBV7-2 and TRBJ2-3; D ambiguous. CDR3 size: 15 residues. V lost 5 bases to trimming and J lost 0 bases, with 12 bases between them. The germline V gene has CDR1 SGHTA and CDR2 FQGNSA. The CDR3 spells CASSQGPGSTDTQYF. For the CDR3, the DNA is TGTGCCAGCAGCCAAGGTCCCGGTAGCACAGATACGCAGTATTTT.

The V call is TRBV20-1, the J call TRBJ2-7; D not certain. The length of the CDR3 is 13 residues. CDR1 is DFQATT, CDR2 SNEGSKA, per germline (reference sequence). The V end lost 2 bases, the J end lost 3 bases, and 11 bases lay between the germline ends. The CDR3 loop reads CSARFSAYYEQYF. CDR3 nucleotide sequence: TGCAGTGCTAGATTTTCTGCTTACTACGAGCAGTACTTC.